This entry is about one T cell receptor (beta chain). The antigen remains unidentified. Autoimmune disease history or systemic immunosuppression excluded patients. The data were obtained in a study of OX40 agonist ivuxolimab in advanced cancers. Study at large: Earlier treatment with anti-PD-1, anti-PD-L1 or anti-CTLA-4 was permitted, and around 43% had received some. Three patients showed partial responses: one hepatocellular carcinoma and two cutaneous melanoma cases.

TCRdb's table, derived via immunoSEQ multiplex PCR, lists solely in-frame clones and lacks some. The table includes 8,000 to 10,000 clones, about 90% detected once. Notes on the study in general: Circulating CD4+ and CD8+ T cells showed clonal expansion by week 6 at 0.1 to 3.0 mg/kg.

From germline, CDR1 is SEHNR and CDR2 FQNEAQ (reference sequence). J lost 10 bases, V lost 2 bases, and 11 bases had no gene match. The CDR3 contains 16 residues. The chain uses TRBV7-9 and TRBJ2-1; 10 positions match TRBD2. The clonotype comes from an adult with an advanced solid tumor such as melanoma, head and neck, liver or kidney cancer. Material: CD4+ or CD8+ T cells sorted from blood, obtained in a trial of the OX40 agonist ivuxolimab. The CDR3 here is CASSLMGRVAGGEQFF. The CDR3, as DNA: TGTGCCAGCAGCTTAATGGGTCGGGTAGCGGGAGGCGAGCAGTTCTTC.